Sequencing of this TCR beta chain was carried out in a study of cytomegalovirus exposure and HLA in healthy donors. Study-wide background: The 120 or so validation repertoires used a platform that matched the one used for the approximately 690 first-cohort repertoires, as a later analysis reported.

General study points: Cytomegalovirus-associated status was assigned to about 150 TCR beta chains. The study found most TCR sequences rare, yet found some public TCRs in many donors. Reports credit the classifier with highly specific, highly sensitive diagnosis of cytomegalovirus status.

Of note for this clone: The antigen remains unidentified.

Method: immunoSEQ multiplex PCR; TCRdb's copy keeps in-frame clones and lacks some. The sample has hundreds of thousands of clones; around nine tenths are singletons. Germline-derived CDR1 and CDR2 are MNHNS and SASEGT. The CDR3 runs to 16 residues. V lost 3 bases to trimming and J lost 3 bases; unmatched junction nucleotides: 8. The source is a woman under 30 in good health and CMV-seronegative. Material for sequencing was PBMCs. The chain combines TRBV6-1 with TRBJ2-3; TRBD2 matches at 8 bases. The CDR3 DNA reads TGTGCCAGCAGTGATGCCGGGACTAGGCTTACAGATACGCAGTATTTT. Its translation: CASSDAGTRLTDTQYF.